The 23 T cell receptor beta chains listed next were all sequenced from one sample in a study of beta chain features in type 1 diabetes. As every portion of the isolated RNA was reverse transcribed, the sequencing read expressed TCRB transcripts. The method was immunoSEQ multiplex PCR; TCRdb's version includes in-frame clones alone and lacks a portion of them. The repertoire holds 250,000 to 350,000 clones, with roughly 11% as singletons. Sequenced sample: naive CD4+ T cells from blood. These receptors were obtained from a woman aged 30 to 39 in good health.

Written as DNA, the CDR3 is TGTGCCAGCAGGACGGGACTAGTCCAAGAGACCCAGTACTTC. It codes for CASRTGLVQETQYF. The chain employs TRBV2 and TRBJ2-5; 8 nucleotides align to TRBD2. This CDR3 comprises 14 residues. Germline CDR1 SNHLY, CDR2 FYNNEI. V lost 6 bases to trimming and J lost 1 base; unmatched junction nucleotides: 4.

The chain combines TRBV5-4 with TRBJ2-1; 7 nucleotides align to TRBD1. V gave up 4 bases and J gave up 7 bases; unmatched junction bases: 14. The CDR3 length is 16 residues. Germline V gives CDR1 SGHNT, CDR2 YYREEE (reference sequence). CDR3: CASSQGTAIRLNEQFF. The DNA for the CDR3 is TGTGCCAGCAGCCAAGGGACAGCTATTCGCCTAAATGAGCAGTTCTTC.

The chain recombines TRBV18 with TRBJ2-1; D gene uncertain. V shed 6 bases and J shed 0 bases, with 12 bases lying between them. Germline values: CDR1 KGHSH, CDR2 LQKENI. The CDR3 is 15 amino acids. The DNA of the CDR3 is TGTGCCAGCTCGCCGGGTCTCAGCTCCTACAATGAGCAGTTCTTC. This encodes CASSPGLSSYNEQFF. Variable domain in full (rest from reference TRBV18 and TRBJ2-1): NAGVMQNPRHLVRRRGQEARLRCSPMKGHSHVYWYRQLPEEGLKFMVYLQKENIIDESGMPKERFSAEFPKEGPSILRIQQVVRGDSAAYFCASSPGLSSYNEQFFGPGTRLTVL.

This chain connects TRBV18 to TRBJ2-1; TRBD2 matches at 7 bases. Germline loops: CDR1 KGHSH, CDR2 LQKENI. This CDR3 region has 14 residues. The V and J ends lost 2 bases and 8 bases, in that order; junction bases with no gene match: 6. The CDR3 nucleotides read TGTGCCAGCTCACCAAAATTAGCGGGCCATGAGCAGTTCTTC. It yields the protein CASSPKLAGHEQFF. Together with reference TRBV18 and TRBJ2-1, the CDR3 gives the full variable domain: NAGVMQNPRHLVRRRGQEARLRCSPMKGHSHVYWYRQLPEEGLKFMVYLQKENIIDESGMPKERFSAEFPKEGPSILRIQQVVRGDSAAYFCASSPKLAGHEQFFGPGTRLTVL.

A few counts support this clone. This chain connects TRBV7-2 to TRBJ2-1; TRBD2 aligns across 9 bases. The CDR3 is 13 residues long. The germline V gene encodes CDR1 SGHTA and CDR2 FQGNSA. V gave up 8 bases and J gave up 4 bases; unmatched junction bases: 3. The CDR3 region has the DNA TGTGCCAGCTTGCTAGCGGGATACAATGAGCAGTTCTTC. Amino acids: CASLLAGYNEQFF.

The sample holds a few counts of this clone. Within the sample, other DNA sequences also encode this same CDR3. This chain joins TRBV28 and TRBJ2-6; perhaps TRBD1 as D (5 bases). The germline gives CDR1 MDHEN, CDR2 SYDVKM. This CDR3 spans 14 amino acids. Trimming stripped 4 bases from V and 1 base from J, with 5 bases between. Written as DNA, the CDR3 is TGTGCCAGCAGTTCAGGGTCTGGGGCCAACGTCCTGACTTTC. It encodes CASSSGSGANVLTF.

The J gene is TRBJ2-3, the V gene TRBV9, with TRBD2 matching over 7 bases. CDR1 and CDR2 from the germline V gene are SGDLS and YYNGEE. After removal of 1 base from V and 4 bases from J, the junction contained 6 bases not matched to a gene. The CDR3 sequence is 15 residues long. The CDR3 here is CASSVWFGRADTQYF. For the CDR3, the DNA is TGTGCCAGCAGCGTATGGTTTGGGAGGGCAGATACGCAGTATTTT.

This clone was observed a few times. The chain joins TRBV18 to TRBJ1-1; TRBD1 matches at 7 bases. Germline CDR1 and CDR2: KGHSH and LQKENI. V shed 6 bases and J 7 bases; nucleotides not matched to a gene: 8. This CDR3 is built from 13 residues. The CDR3, as DNA: TGTGCCAGCTCGCCCGAAGACAGGGATGAAGCTTTCTTT. As protein: CASSPEDRDEAFF.

This clone was detected only a few times. The V and J genes are TRBV2 and TRBJ2-3, with a weak D call TRBD2 (6 bases). The CDR3 contains 15 residues. Trimming left V 10 bases short and J 0 bases short, with 17 bases between. CDR1 SNHLY and CDR2 FYNNEI come from the germline V gene. CDR3 sequence (DNA): TGTGCCACCACCACTCGGGGACTTAGCACAGATACGCAGTATTTT. Translated, it gives CATTTRGLSTDTQYF. Full variable domain (remainder filled in from reference TRBV2 and TRBJ2-3): EPEVTQTPSHQVTQMGQEVILRCVPISNHLYFYWYRQILGQKVEFLVSFYNNEISEKSEIFDDQFSVERPDGSNFTLKIRSTKLEDSAMYFCATTTRGLSTDTQYFGPGTRLTVL.

This clone has just a few counts. The CDR3 sequence: CASSLGRARYNEQFF. CDR3 DNA: TGTGCCAGCAGCCTCGGGAGGGCGCGGTACAATGAGCAGTTCTTC. J is TRBJ2-1 and V is TRBV25-1; TRBD2 matches 8 bases. There are 15 residues in the CDR3. The germline CDR1 and CDR2 sequences are MGHDK and SYGVNS. Trimming cost V 6 bases and J 4 bases; bases outside gene matches: 8.

This clone was seen only a few times. This chain uses TRBV7-3 with TRBJ1-1; D ambiguous. Trimming left V 3 bases short and J 3 bases short, with 8 bases between. The germline V gene encodes CDR1 SGHTA and CDR2 FQGTGA. The CDR3 is 13 residues long. The CDR3 loop reads CASSLRWDTEAFF. CDR3 in DNA: TGTGCCAGCAGCTTGCGGTGGGACACTGAAGCTTTCTTT. Using reference TRBV7-3 and TRBJ1-1 for the parts outside the CDR3, the full variable domain is GAGVSQTPSNKVTEKGKYVELRCDPISGHTALYWYRQSLGQGPEFLIYFQGTGAADDSGLPNDRFFAVRPEGSVSTLKIQRTERGDSAVYLCASSLRWDTEAFFGQGTRLTVV.

V usage is TRBV5-4 and J usage is TRBJ1-2, with D perhaps matching TRBD1 (5 bases). Germline CDR1 SGHNT, CDR2 YYREEE (reference sequence). Between the trimmed V and J ends, which lost 2 bases and 4 bases, there was a span of 15 bases. This CDR3 is 15 amino acids long. The chain's CDR3 is CASSFSGSPTYGYTF. The CDR3 DNA sequence: TGTGCCAGCAGCTTCTCAGGGTCCCCGACCTATGGCTACACCTTC. The variable domain in full, with the rest retrieved from reference TRBV5-4 and TRBJ1-2, is ETGVTQSPTHLIKTRGQQVTLRCSSQSGHNTVSWYQQALGQGPQFIFQYYREEENGRGNFPPRFSGLQFPNYSSELNVNALELDDSALYLCASSFSGSPTYGYTFGSGTRLTVV.

This chain connects TRBV28 to TRBJ2-1; D remains ambiguous. V was clipped by 5 bases and J by 2 bases, with 13 bases between them. This CDR3 contains 15 residues. Germline CDR1 is MDHEN and CDR2 is SYDVKM. The CDR3 bases are TGTGCCAGCAGTCCGCCGGCGGAGACCTACAATGAGCAGTTCTTC. It translates to CASSPPAETYNEQFF.

The V gene is TRBV7-2, the J gene TRBJ2-7; 14 nucleotides line up with TRBD2. The CDR3 length is 14 residues. CDR1 and CDR2 (germline): SGHTA, FQGNSA. V lost 5 bases to trimming and J lost 6 bases; unmatched junction nucleotides: 3. The CDR3 loop reads CASSLGLAGGEQYF. Here the CDR3 DNA reads TGTGCCAGCAGCCTTGGACTAGCGGGGGGCGAGCAGTACTTC. Complete variable domain (other parts from reference TRBV7-2 and TRBJ2-7): GAGVSQSPSNKVTEKGKDVELRCDPISGHTALYWYRQSLGQGLEFLIYFQGNSAPDKSGLPSDRFSAERTGGSVSTLTIQRTQQEDSAVYLCASSLGLAGGEQYFGPGTRLTVT.

The CDR3 bases are TGTGCCAGCAGTTACTCTCTATCCAGGGGGCCTCAGCCCCAGCATTTT. Translated: CASSYSLSRGPQPQHF. The chain has TRBV6-5 and TRBJ1-5, with 8 bases aligning to TRBD1. This CDR3 has 16 residues. Germline CDR1 and CDR2: MNHEY and SVGAGI. V dropped 0 bases and J dropped 6; count of bases not matched to a gene: 7.

This clone was recorded a few times. The rearrangement links TRBV23-1 to TRBJ2-7; 8 bases are shared with TRBD1. Being an ORF, TRBV23-1 has a function that is uncertain. There are 11 residues in the CDR3. Here the CDR3 reads CASSQADREDV. The DNA for the CDR3 is TGCGCCAGCAGTCAGGCGGACAGGGAGGATGTC.

The V call is TRBV4-3, the J call TRBJ2-5; TRBD1 aligns across 11 bases. Germline V gene sequence: CDR1 LGHNA, CDR2 YSLEER. The length of the CDR3 is 14 residues. Trimming cost V 6 bases and J 5 bases; bases outside gene matches: 5. The CDR3 DNA is TGCGCCAGCAGTTGGACAGGGGGCGGTGAGACCCAGTACTTC. It translates to CASSWTGGGETQYF.

J is TRBJ1-1 and V is TRBV10-3; D gene uncertain. V lost 2 bases and J lost 2, with 6 bases in between. The CDR3 sequence is 13 residues long. CDR1 and CDR2 from the germline V gene are ENHRY and SYGVKD. The CDR3 DNA follows: TGTGCCATCAGTGAGGAGCCTAACACTGAAGCTTTCTTT. This encodes CAISEEPNTEAFF.

There are a few counts of this clone. The chain couples TRBV15 to TRBJ2-1; 9 nucleotides agree with TRBD2. This CDR3 has 15 amino acids. Per the germline V gene, CDR1 is LNHNV and CDR2 is YYDKDF (reference sequence). The trim removed 1 base at V and 14 bases at J, leaving 12 bases unmatched. The CDR3 spells CATSRVLAGTNPKFF. The DNA of the CDR3 is TGTGCCACCAGCAGAGTTCTAGCGGGGACGAATCCGAAGTTCTTC.

V is TRBV5-5 and J is TRBJ2-7, with 9 bases that match TRBD2. Trimming took 2 bases from V and 2 from J; bases not matched to a gene: 2. Germline loops: CDR1 SGHKS, CDR2 YYEKEE (reference sequence). This CDR3 is 14 amino acids long. The DNA for the CDR3 is TGTGCCAGCAGCTTACTAGCGGGTACCTACGAGCAGTACTTC. Amino acid sequence: CASSLLAGTYEQYF.

This chain connects TRBV29-1 to TRBJ2-3, with D unclear. The ends were cut back, 5 bases at V and 5 bases at J, with 20 bases in the middle. This CDR3 has 15 amino acids. CDR1 SQVTM and CDR2 ANQGSEA come from the germline V gene. The CDR3 region has the DNA TGCAGCGTTCAGAAGACTCGCCCTACTGGAGATACGCAGTATTTT. Amino acid sequence: CSVQKTRPTGDTQYF.

This rearrangement joins TRBV30 to TRBJ2-2, with D uncertain. The germline CDR1 and CDR2 sequences are GTSNPN and SVGIG (reference sequence). V dropped 5 bases and J dropped 1 base, with 8 bases sitting between them. CDR3 size: 13 residues. The CDR3 protein is CAWGGLNTGELFF. CDR3 nucleotide sequence: TGTGCCTGGGGCGGTTTGAACACCGGGGAGCTGTTTTTT. Full variable domain (rest looked up from reference TRBV30 and TRBJ2-2): SQTIHQWPATLVQPVGSPLSLECTVEGTSNPNLYWYRQAAGRGLQLLFYSVGIGQISSEVPQNLSASRPQDRQFILSSKKLLLSDSGFYLCAWGGLNTGELFFGEGSRLTVL.

The chain is built from TRBV7-9 and TRBJ1-1; 7 nucleotides match TRBD1. Germline CDR1 is SEHNR and CDR2 is FQNEAQ (reference sequence). J lost 5 bases, V lost 3 bases, and 9 bases had no gene match. The CDR3 is 15 amino acids. The CDR3 sequence is CASSLYRGAGTEAFF. CDR3 nucleotides: TGTGCCAGCAGCTTGTACAGGGGCGCGGGGACTGAAGCTTTCTTT.